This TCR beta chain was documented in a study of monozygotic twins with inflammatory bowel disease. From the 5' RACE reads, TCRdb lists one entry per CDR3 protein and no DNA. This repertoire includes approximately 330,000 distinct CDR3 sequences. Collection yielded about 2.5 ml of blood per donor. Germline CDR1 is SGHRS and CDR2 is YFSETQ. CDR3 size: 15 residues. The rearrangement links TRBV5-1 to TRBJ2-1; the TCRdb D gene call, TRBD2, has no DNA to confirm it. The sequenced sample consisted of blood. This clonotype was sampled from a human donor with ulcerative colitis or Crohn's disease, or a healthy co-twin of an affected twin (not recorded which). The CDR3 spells CASSPPGLAVLEQFF.